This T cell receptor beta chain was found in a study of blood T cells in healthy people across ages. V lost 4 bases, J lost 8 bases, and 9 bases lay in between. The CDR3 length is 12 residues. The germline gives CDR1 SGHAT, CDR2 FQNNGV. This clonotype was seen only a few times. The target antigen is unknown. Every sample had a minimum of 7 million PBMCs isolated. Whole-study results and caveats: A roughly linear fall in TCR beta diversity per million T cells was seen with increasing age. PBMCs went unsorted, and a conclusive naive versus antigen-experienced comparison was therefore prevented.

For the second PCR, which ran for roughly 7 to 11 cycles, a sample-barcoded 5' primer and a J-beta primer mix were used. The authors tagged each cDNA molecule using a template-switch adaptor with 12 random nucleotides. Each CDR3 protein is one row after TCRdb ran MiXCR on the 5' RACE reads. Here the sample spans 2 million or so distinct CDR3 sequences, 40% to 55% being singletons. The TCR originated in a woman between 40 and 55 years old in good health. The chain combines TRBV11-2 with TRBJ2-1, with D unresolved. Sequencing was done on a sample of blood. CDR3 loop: CASSSISDEQFF. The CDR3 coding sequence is TGTGCCAGCAGCTCGATATCCGATGAGCAGTTCTTC.